These T cell receptor beta chains were read from a single sample in a study of cytomegalovirus exposure and HLA in healthy donors. Measured with immunoSEQ multiplex PCR; TCRdb has only the in-frame clones, and not every one. The sample shows fewer than 200,000 clones, roughly 75% of them seen only once. Sequencing was performed on PBMCs. The source of these receptors is a male donor in good health and CMV-seronegative. CDR3s include the opening cysteine and the closing phenylalanine or tryptophan. The D gene is left open where the match is weak. Clone size appears in some rows only: once, few, many, or a class for an expanded clone.

V gene	J gene	clone size	D gene	CDR3 protein	CDR3 DNA
TRBV28	TRBJ1-2	NA	NA	CASSPTINYGYTF	TGTGCCAGCAGTCCGACTATTAACTATGGCTACACCTTC
TRBV9	TRBJ2-1	NA	TRBD2	CASSVVGEGLNEQFF	TGTGCCAGCAGCGTAGTAGGGGAGGGCTTGAATGAGCAGTTCTTC
TRBV9	TRBJ2-5	NA	NA	CASSVAAEETQYF	TGTGCCAGCAGCGTAGCCGCGGAGGAGACCCAGTACTTC
TRBV9	TRBJ2-5	NA	TRBD2	CASSPGTSGETQYF	TGTGCCAGCAGCCCCGGGACTAGCGGGGAGACCCAGTACTTC
TRBV6-1	TRBJ1-1	NA	NA	CASSELADMNTEAFF	TGTGCCAGCAGTGAATTGGCGGATATGAACACTGAAGCTTTCTTT
TRBV28	TRBJ1-2	once	NA	CASSFTGGDYGYTF	TGTGCCAGCAGTTTCACGGGGGGGGACTATGGCTACACCTTC
TRBV6-5	TRBJ1-2	NA	TRBD1	CASLSTGGDGYTF	TGTGCCAGCCTTTCGACAGGGGGAGATGGCTACACCTTC
TRBV9	TRBJ2-1	NA	TRBD1	CASSVGYRGIKQFF	TGTGCCAGCAGCGTAGGCTACAGGGGAATTAAGCAGTTCTTC
TRBV7-9	TRBJ1-1	few	NA	CASSLGTRNTEAFF	TGTGCCAGCAGCTTAGGGACAAGGAACACTGAAGCTTTCTTT
TRBV5-1	TRBJ2-7	few	TRBD1	CASSLRGQSYEQYF	TGCGCCAGCAGCTTAAGGGGACAGTCCTACGAGCAGTACTTC